The T cell receptor (beta chain) described here comes from a study of blood T cell repertoires in COVID-19. Study information: From the United States, Italy and Spain came samples of acute and convalescent COVID-19. T cells, B-cell-depleted T cells, or PBMCs provided the cDNA or gDNA that served as material.

The CDR3 has 14 amino acids. Germline V gene sequence: CDR1 SGHAT, CDR2 FQNNGV. V shed 6 bases and J shed 7 bases, with 13 bases lying between them. This clone came up once. Original data processing: Estimation of nucleated cell counts relied on the amplification of reference gene primers. Generated by immunoSEQ multiplex PCR, the TCRdb table keeps only in-frame clones and is missing some. The DNA gave D and trimming, while V, J and clone size come from that table. Of approximately 250,000 clones detected, around nine tenths appear once; the ten largest clones hold about 8.6%. The chain combines TRBV11-2 with TRBJ1-6, with a weak D call TRBD1 (6 bases). Sequencing was done on a sample of peripheral blood. The clonotype comes from a man in his forties or fifties with active or convalescent COVID-19. CDR3 bases: TGTGCCAGCAGTTTTTCGGACAGAAATTCACCCCTCCACTTT. It yields the protein CASSFSDRNSPLHF.